The TCR beta chain under discussion was sequenced for a study of Tregs in tolerant kidney transplant recipients (dated by TCRdb to the late 2010s). About the full investigation: The study used TCRbeta sequencing to identify donor-specific regulatory T cells before combined kidney and bone marrow transplantation, then tracked those cells after transplant. TCRbeta repertoire sequencing was used in a few healthy controls to compare several ways of expanding Tregs specific for an allogeneic donor. Overall study outcomes, separate from this receptor: Expanding Tregs with activated donor B cells appeared to identify the most biologically relevant and donor-specific TCRbeta repertoire. Although technical replication error seemed to be minimal, the question of biological reproducibility was not addressed directly. The study was limited by small patient numbers, and the findings need validation in larger populations and under other immunosuppression protocols.

V drops 9 bases and J drops 1 base, leaving 12 bases in between. CDR1 and CDR2, looked up from the germline V gene, are SNHLY and FYNNEI. From cysteine to phenylalanine, the CDR3 is 13 amino acids long. CDR3 DNA only is kept here, 39 bases in frame from base 1. As for this clone: The antigen this receptor binds is unknown. No much larger clonotype is one base removed from it; base qualities were not supplied.

For TCRbeta CDR3 sequencing, genomic DNA from the sorted cells was extracted using the QIAGEN DNeasy Blood and Tissue Kit. High-throughput TCRbeta CDR3 sequencing, which included PCR amplification with bias correction and internal controls, was done commercially through immunoSEQ. In the paper's pipeline: Unique productive TCRbeta sequences were defined by CDR3 nucleotide sequence where primers matched, and otherwise by CDR3 amino acid sequence together with Vbeta and Jbeta genes. As a correction for sorting error, sequences shared between sorted populations at a frequency ratio of 2:1 or less were discarded, and the remaining shared sequences were assigned to the higher population. Donor-reactive sequences were defined as at least 5-fold expanded in CFSE-low cells versus unstimulated cells, with frequency of at least 0.01% in CFSE-low cells. Jensen-Shannon divergence calculated on the top 100 TCRbeta sequences ranked by frequency was used to measure repertoire divergence. For any sample with multiple sequencing runs, sorting error was corrected in each run separately before the runs were pooled. TCRdb provides this immuneACCESS table in a form limited to in-frame rearrangements. Some clones are lacking; in checked studies, under half of them reflect an unresolved V gene, and why the rest are absent is not known. V, J and clone size were drawn from that table, and D and trimming were deduced from the DNA. Counted in this sample were roughly 120,000 clones; roughly 92% of them appeared once. Of the sample, around 0.58% is held by the ten largest clones.

Unstimulated Tregs (CD4+CD25+CD127-), CD4+ non-Tregs (CD4+CD25-), CD4 and CD8 cells were FACS-sorted from thawed PBMCs. Healthy control blood was obtained either as purchased buffy coats or from healthy volunteers. Healthy control blood was processed by Ficoll density gradient to PBMCs and cryopreserved; patient PBMCs were collected before and after transplant. This chain joins TRBV2 to TRBJ2-5; the D gene identity is not certain. The specimen was CD4+ T cells from blood. The receptor's source is a human donor in good health. The DNA sequence follows: TGTGCCAGTGCCCTGACGCTCCAAGAGACCCAGTACTTC. Translation gives CASALTLQETQYF.